The subject of this entry is one T cell receptor (beta chain). This clonotype was seen repeatedly, ten times or more. Its antigen has not been determined. No per-base quality is available; no much larger clone lies one base away. The source of the sample is a study of CD8 T cells in ankylosing spondylitis (dated by TCRdb to between 2016 and 2019). With respect to the entire study: The study profiled T cell receptor beta repertoires in healthy donors and ankylosing spondylitis patients to find disease-linked TCR variants. In total, the full study cohort was made up of about 110 healthy donors and roughly 27 ankylosing spondylitis patients. Peripheral blood was sampled, and synovial fluid was additionally collected from ankylosing spondylitis patients. Study-level results and caveats: Blood from ankylosing spondylitis patients appeared to be characterized by a TCR beta motif composed of about eight highly homologous amino acid variants. Some motif variants had previously been reported in the synovial fluid and blood of reactive arthritis patients, which suggests shared mechanisms of disease initiation. Significant enrichment of the disease-linked clones was reported in matched synovial fluid samples from ankylosing spondylitis patients. In peripheral blood, the disease-linked clones were found at relatively low frequencies and had a CD8+ phenotype.

V and J lose 0 bases and 2 bases, and a span of 8 bases separates them. The germline V gene yields SGHRS for CDR1 and YFSETQ for CDR2. The CDR3 runs 14 residues from the cysteine to the phenylalanine. Solely the CDR3 DNA is kept, with 42 bases framed from the first base. Instrument used: Illumina HiSeq 2500. TCR beta libraries were prepared by quantitative 5'-RACE with molecular barcodes. Under the source paper's analysis protocol: A new computational method based on a probabilistic model of VDJ rearrangement was used to identify disease-linked TCR variants. The public sequencing data were trimmed at Q25 with fastp and processed into clonotypes with MiXCR by TCRdb, which kept only in-frame beta chains. Rows are combined by CDR3 protein, so each entry shows the most common genes and DNA. In this record, the V and J calls reflect TCRdb's handling and not the investigators' own analysis. Here the sample has approximately 140,000 distinct CDR3 sequences; 7% to 10% occur a single time. The ten largest clones capture 2.5% to 3.5% of the sample.

The V and J segments used are TRBV5-1 and TRBJ2-5; perhaps TRBD2 is the D gene, with 5 bases matching. The TCR comes from a male donor with ankylosing spondylitis or in good health (not recorded which). What was sequenced was blood, either unsorted or a sorted T cell fraction (not recorded which). The nucleotides are TGCGCCAGCAGCTTGGCACGGGAACAAGAGACCCAGTACTTC. This gives the protein CASSLAREQETQYF.